This TCR beta chain was observed in a study of blood T cell repertoires in COVID-19. Trimming cost V 5 bases and J 0 bases, with 10 bases left between them. The CDR3 spans 14 residues. Looked up from germline, CDR1 is MNHEY and CDR2 is SMNVEV (reference sequence). Clones were read by immunoSEQ multiplex PCR, and TCRdb kept only the in-frame ones, dropping some. The data show under 200,000 clones, about 80% seen once. The receptor was isolated from a woman between 55 and 75 years old who had recovered from COVID-19. The rearrangement uses TRBV27 and TRBJ1-1; D perhaps matches TRBD1 (5 bases). Source material: PBMCs or T cells enriched from blood (not recorded which). CDR3 amino acids: CASSTRQMNTEAFF. The CDR3 DNA is TGTGCCAGCAGTACCCGACAGATGAACACTGAAGCTTTCTTT.